This T cell receptor beta chain was obtained from a study of identical twins. With no exceptions, donors were healthy Caucasians. A single record per CDR3 protein comes from TCRdb applying MiXCR to the 5' RACE reads. The repertoire consists of under 250,000 distinct CDR3 sequences, with 7% to 8.5% occurring once and the leading ten covering 5.4%. The trim removed 2 bases at V and 7 bases at J, leaving 8 bases unmatched. CDR1 is SGHDT and CDR2 is YYEEEE in the germline V gene. This CDR3 region has 14 residues. These data also formed part of another study, on yellow fever vaccine responses in identical twins. According to that study: A vaccine T cell response that seemed partly convergent and partly personalized was reported in twins.

The sequenced sample was CD8+ T cells sorted from blood. This chain links TRBV5-6 with TRBJ2-7; 8 bases match TRBD1. The clonotype was recovered from a woman between 18 and 29 years old in good health. CDR3 in amino acids: CASSFGQGAWEQYV. The CDR3 bases are TGTGCCAGCAGCTTTGGCCAGGGGGCATGGGAGCAGTACGTC.